This T cell receptor beta chain is drawn from a study of early T cells in non-severe SARS-CoV-2 infection (dated by TCRdb to the early 2020s). General notes on the study: Bulk RNA from unsorted whole blood was used for TCR sequencing, so alpha and beta chains could not be paired. Points the paper makes about the study in general: VDJdb matching was skewed toward anti-spike CD8 responses and likely underestimated virus-specific expansions, missing private and CD4 specificities.

The study was a case-control design nested within a healthcare worker cohort in London, UK, with weekly nasopharyngeal swab PCR tests and blood sampling. Healthcare workers were enrolled in the week of the UK lockdown, from 23 to 31 March 2020, and were followed every week for up to 16 weeks. As regards this clonotype: The antigen it binds to is not known. Base qualities are missing; no much larger clone stands one base away.

The CDR3 runs 13 residues from the cysteine to the phenylalanine. The sequence is cut down to CDR3 DNA, 39 bases in frame from base 1. Deletion took 6 bases off V and 5 bases off J, with a span of 11 bases between the germline ends. CDR1 is given as MNHNS and CDR2 as SASEGT, both from the germline V gene. Receptors were amplified or captured by 5' RACE. The sequencing machine was a NextSeq 500. To correct for sequencing error and PCR bias, the TCR library protocol tagged individual cDNA molecules with unique molecular identifiers. TCR alpha and beta chains were both sequenced, and the abundances of alpha and beta sequences in each sample were closely correlated with each other. The authors' analysis ran thus. Decombinator V4 was used to annotate TCR sequences for V gene, J gene and CDR3. Expanded TCRs were defined as changing significantly between any two time points under a Poisson model with p below 0.0001. TCR abundances were normalised to the total number of TCRs sequenced per sample and expressed as counts per million. TRAV1-2 paired with TRAJ12, TRAJ20 or TRAJ33 defined MAIT TCRs, while TRAV10 paired with TRAJ18 defined iNKT TCRs. A search of VDJdb, accessed on 1 November 2021, was run for TCRs annotated to CMV, EBV and SARS-CoV-2, with TCRs annotated for multiple antigens excluded. The raw public reads went through TCRdb reprocessing: fastp at Q25, MiXCR clone calling, in-frame beta chains kept. Rows with a matching CDR3 protein are joined into one entry that keeps the most common DNA and genes. TCRdb, not the original authors, processed these V and J calls. This sample gives roughly 120,000 distinct CDR3 sequences in total; 14% to 15% of them show up just once. Roughly 22% of the sample lies in the top ten.

The chain employs TRBV6-1 and TRBJ2-1; TRBD2 is possibly the D segment (6 matching bases). The clonotype originates from an adult who was a healthcare worker with PCR-confirmed SARS-CoV-2 infection or an uninfected control (not recorded which). What was sequenced was whole blood. The CDR3 sequence is CASRYGGNNEQFF. Read as DNA, the sequence is TGTGCCAGCAGGTACGGGGGAAACAATGAGCAGTTCTTC.